These 13 T cell receptor beta chains came from one sample sequenced in a study of immune heterogeneity within non-small cell lung tumors. With 32 V and 13 J primers, multiplex PCR amplified the TCR beta CDR3. TCRdb used MiXCR to reprocess the multiplex PCR reads, holding one entry per CDR3 protein. The sample contains about 11,000 distinct CDR3 sequences, 25% to 30% of which appear only once. Each sample used approximately 590 ng of genomic DNA from bulk tumor tissue. Several biopsies were spaced far apart within each primary tumor and obtained as surgery took place. These patients got curative surgery after being newly diagnosed with untreated non-small cell lung cancer. The source material was lung tumor tissue. The receptors stem from a man between 45 and 60 years old with non-small cell lung cancer.

This clonotype was seen a few times. V and J are TRBV27 and TRBJ1-5; 10 positions match TRBD1. The CDR3 is made up of 19 amino acids. J was trimmed by 3 bases and V by 5 bases; bases with no gene match: 16. The germline CDR1 and CDR2 sequences are MNHEY and SMNVEV (reference sequence). CDR3 amino acids: CASSPSDRGRPFLNQPQHF. In DNA form, the CDR3 reads TGTGCCAGCAGTCCCTCAGACAGGGGGCGTCCTTTCCTCAATCAGCCCCAGCATTTT.

Many counts were recorded for this clonotype. The chain employs TRBV6-6 and TRBJ1-2; 11 bases are a match to TRBD1. J lost 7 bases, V lost 0 bases, and 7 bases had no gene match. Germline CDR1 and CDR2: MNHNY and SVGAGI (reference sequence). The CDR3 runs 16 residues. DNA for the CDR3: TGTGCCAGCAGTTACTCAAGGACAGGGGGCTTAGCTGGCTACACCTTC. Translation: CASSYSRTGGLAGYTF.

The chain carries TRBV27 and TRBJ2-5; unclear D gene. The CDR3 sequence is 15 residues long. The ends were cut back, 7 bases at V and 3 bases at J, with 18 bases in the middle. Germline CDR1 and CDR2: MNHEY and SMNVEV (reference sequence). This chain's CDR3 is CASTLETDGKETQYF. As DNA, the CDR3 is TGTGCCAGCACCCTAGAGACGGACGGAAAAGAGACCCAGTACTTC.

This clonotype was recorded at least ten times. This chain uses TRBV9 with TRBJ2-1; unclear D gene. V was cut by 3 bases and J by 8 bases, with 6 bases left in between. The CDR3 totals 11 residues. Germline CDR1 reads SGDLS; CDR2 reads YYNGEE. CDR3: CASSADHEQFF. The CDR3 DNA is TGTGCCAGCAGCGCCGACCATGAGCAGTTCTTC.

Worth noting for this clonotype: Possible read error: a much larger clone is one base away. The CDR3 here is CASTPPGRYYNEQFF. DNA for the CDR3: TGTGCCAGCACCCCACCCGGACGCTACTACAATGAGCAGTTCTTC. The V and J genes are TRBV6-1 and TRBJ2-1; D remains ambiguous. Trimming left V 7 bases short and J 3 bases short, with 16 bases between. The V gene's germline CDR1 is MNHNS and CDR2 SASEGT. This CDR3 is built from 15 residues.

This clonotype has a handful of counts. This sequence joins TRBV7-8 and TRBJ2-3; D not resolved. This CDR3 is 13 amino acids long. Trimming took off 5 bases at V and 2 bases at J, with 8 bases between the two ends. Germline values: CDR1 SGHVS, CDR2 FQNEAQ. CDR3 protein: CASSPATTDTQYF. Written as DNA, the CDR3 is TGTGCCAGCAGCCCCGCAACCACAGATACGCAGTATTTT.

This clonotype is deemed medium-sized. The rearrangement uses TRBV18 and TRBJ2-1; 9 positions match TRBD2. Trimming cost V 2 bases and J 6 bases; bases outside gene matches: 8. CDR3 size: 16 residues. CDR1 KGHSH and CDR2 LQKENI come from the germline V gene. Written as DNA, the CDR3 is TGTGCCAGCTCACCAAGGCTAGCGGGATTCGGCAATGAGCAGTTCTTC. Residues: CASSPRLAGFGNEQFF.

CDR3: CASSFSALAVSTDTQYF. The DNA for the CDR3 is TGTGCCAGCAGCTTTTCCGCACTAGCCGTCTCCACAGATACGCAGTATTTT. The chain carries TRBV7-9 and TRBJ2-3, with D tentatively TRBD2 (6 bases). V lost 3 bases and J lost 2, with 18 bases in between. Germline V gives CDR1 SEHNR, CDR2 FQNEAQ (reference sequence). This CDR3 comprises 17 residues. The variable domain in full, completed from reference TRBV7-9 and TRBJ2-3, reads DTGVSQNPRHKITKRGQNVTFRCDPISEHNRLYWYRQTLGQGPEFLTYFQNEAQLEKSRLLSDRFSAERPKGSFSTLEIQRTEQGDSAMYLCASSFSALAVSTDTQYFGPGTRLTVL.

A word on this clonotype: Given a much more abundant clone one base away, this may be a read error. The chain has TRBV29-1 and TRBJ1-1; the D is unclear. This CDR3 contains 13 residues. The germline gives CDR1 SQVTM, CDR2 ANQGSEA. In DNA form, the CDR3 reads TGCAGCGCTAACGACGGAATGAACACTGAAGCTTCCTTT. It encodes CSANDGMNTEASF.

This clonotype occurred many times. The rearrangement joins TRBV29-1 to TRBJ2-1; D perhaps matches TRBD2 (6 bases). Germline V lookup: CDR1 SQVTM, CDR2 ANQGSEA. V was pared by 5 bases and J by 4 bases, with 15 bases between. The CDR3 loop spans 14 amino acids. CDR3 loop: CSVRDGGNYNEQFF. CDR3 in DNA: TGCAGCGTTCGGGACGGGGGAAATTACAATGAGCAGTTCTTC.

This clonotype appeared many times. The J gene is TRBJ1-1, the V gene TRBV27; TRBD1 aligns across 9 bases. Germline V gene lookup returns CDR1 MNHEY and CDR2 SMNVEV (reference sequence). With 5 bases clipped from V and 8 bases from J, the junction kept 6 bases outside the gene matches. This CDR3 is 13 amino acids long. The CDR3 is CASSPSTGGEAFF. The CDR3 DNA reads as TGTGCCAGCAGTCCCTCCACAGGGGGCGAAGCTTTCTTT.

A word on this clonotype: A much more abundant neighbour one base away suggests this may be a read error. The rearrangement uses TRBV6-1 and TRBJ1-6, with a possible D match to TRBD1 (5 bases). The ends were cut back, 10 bases at V and 4 bases at J, with 17 bases in the middle. Germline CDR1 reads MNHNS; CDR2 reads SASEGT. The CDR3 length is 15 residues. DNA for the CDR3: TGTGCCACTCAGATCGGACATGAATATAATTCACCCCTCCACTTT. Protein sequence: CATQIGHEYNSPLHF.

In its sample, this clonotype is hyperexpanded. The chain is built from TRBV15 and TRBJ2-7; 8 bases are a match to TRBD1. V lost 0 bases, J lost 4 bases, and 8 bases stayed unmatched. Germline lookup yields CDR1 LNHNV and CDR2 YYDKDF (reference sequence). The CDR3 extends over 16 amino acids. In DNA, the CDR3 is TGTGCCACCAGCAGAGATAGATTGGACAGGGCTTACGAGCAGTACTTC. It translates to CATSRDRLDRAYEQYF.